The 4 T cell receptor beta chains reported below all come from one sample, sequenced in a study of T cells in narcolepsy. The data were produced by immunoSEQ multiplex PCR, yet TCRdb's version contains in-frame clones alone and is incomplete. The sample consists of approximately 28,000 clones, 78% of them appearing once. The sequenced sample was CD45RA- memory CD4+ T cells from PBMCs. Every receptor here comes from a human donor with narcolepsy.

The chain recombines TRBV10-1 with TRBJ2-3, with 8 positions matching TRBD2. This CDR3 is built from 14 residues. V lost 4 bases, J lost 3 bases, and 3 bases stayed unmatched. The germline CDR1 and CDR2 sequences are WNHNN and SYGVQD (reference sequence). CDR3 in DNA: TGCGCCAGCAGTGGCGGGGGGCGGACAGATACGCAGTATTTT. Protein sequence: CASSGGGRTDTQYF.

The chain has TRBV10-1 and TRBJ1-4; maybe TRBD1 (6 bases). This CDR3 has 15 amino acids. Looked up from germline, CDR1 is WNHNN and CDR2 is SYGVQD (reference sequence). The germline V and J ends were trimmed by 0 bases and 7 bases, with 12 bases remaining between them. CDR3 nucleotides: TGCGCCAGCAGTGAGTCGACAGGAACGGCTGAAAAACTGTTTTTT. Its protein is CASSESTGTAEKLFF.

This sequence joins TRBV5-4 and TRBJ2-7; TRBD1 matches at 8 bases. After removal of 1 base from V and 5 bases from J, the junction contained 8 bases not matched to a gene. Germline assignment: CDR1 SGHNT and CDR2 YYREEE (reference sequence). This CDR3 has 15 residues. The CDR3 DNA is TGTGCCAGCAGCTTGACAGGGGGGTACCGTAACGAGCAGTACTTC. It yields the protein CASSLTGGYRNEQYF.

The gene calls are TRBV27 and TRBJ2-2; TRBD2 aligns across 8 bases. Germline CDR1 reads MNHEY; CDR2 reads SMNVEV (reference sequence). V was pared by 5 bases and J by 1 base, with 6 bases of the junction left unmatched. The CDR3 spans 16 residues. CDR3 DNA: TGTGCCAGCAGTCCACCGACTAGCGAGAACACCGGGGAGCTGTTTTTT. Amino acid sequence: CASSPPTSENTGELFF.